The present entry profiles one T cell receptor (beta chain) with its context. What it binds is unknown. Both 60 Vbeta primers and 13 Jbeta primers went into the PCR. Measured with immunoSEQ multiplex PCR; TCRdb has only the in-frame clones, and not every one. The sample lists some 200,000 clones, approximately 80% occurring once. Trimming left V 5 bases short and J 0 bases short, with 13 bases between. The V gene's germline CDR1 is SGHTA and CDR2 FQGNSA. This CDR3 contains 15 residues. This sample stems from a study of cytomegalovirus exposure and HLA in healthy donors. Overall study results and limits: A further, later analysis showed that HLA-associated TCR beta chains (compared with equally common others) were more clonally expanded. Most TCR sequences showed up rarely, but some public TCRs showed up in many donors. The classifier, whose performance was assessed in both the original and validation cohorts, reportedly diagnosed cytomegalovirus status with high specificity and sensitivity.

The chain uses TRBV7-2 and TRBJ1-1; D is possibly TRBD1 (5 bases). This receptor was identified in a boy aged 2 to 9 in good health and CMV-seronegative. Sequences were obtained from PBMCs. The CDR3 spells CASSLLTDMNTEAFF. CDR3 nucleotides: TGTGCCAGCAGCCTCCTGACAGATATGAACACTGAAGCTTTCTTT.